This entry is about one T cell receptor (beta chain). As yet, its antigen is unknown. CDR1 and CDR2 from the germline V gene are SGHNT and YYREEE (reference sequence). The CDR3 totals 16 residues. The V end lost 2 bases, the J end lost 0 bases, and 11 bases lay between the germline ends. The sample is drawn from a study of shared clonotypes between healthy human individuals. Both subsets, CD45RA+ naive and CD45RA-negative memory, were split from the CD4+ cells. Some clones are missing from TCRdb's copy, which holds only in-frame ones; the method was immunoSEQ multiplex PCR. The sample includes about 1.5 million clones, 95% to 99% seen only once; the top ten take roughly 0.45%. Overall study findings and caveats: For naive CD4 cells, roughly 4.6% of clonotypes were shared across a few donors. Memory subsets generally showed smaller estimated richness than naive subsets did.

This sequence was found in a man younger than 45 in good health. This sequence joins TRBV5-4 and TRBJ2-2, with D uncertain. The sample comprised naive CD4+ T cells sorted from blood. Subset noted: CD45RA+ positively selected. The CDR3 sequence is CASSFLPGTNTGELFF. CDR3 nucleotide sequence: TGTGCCAGCAGCTTTCTCCCCGGCACGAACACCGGGGAGCTGTTTTTT.